The clone carrying this T cell receptor beta chain was detected a few times. Its specificity is unknown. All of the donors were Caucasians in good health. This sample is drawn from a study of identical twins. Overall study results and limits: Insertion counts were lower in abundant cord blood beta clonotypes, a trend that memory repertoires did not show.

V dropped 4 bases and J dropped 7; count of bases not matched to a gene: 19. The CDR3 totals 18 residues. Looked up from germline, CDR1 is LGHNA and CDR2 is YSLEER. TCRdb fed the 5' RACE reads into MiXCR, producing one record per CDR3 protein. The sample contains roughly 200,000 distinct CDR3 sequences, more than 6.5% of which appear only once. These same records also appear under a second study, on yellow fever vaccine responses in identical twins.

The source of this sequence is a woman under 30 in good health. This chain joins TRBV4-3 and TRBJ2-3, with 8 bases fitting TRBD2. Sequenced: memory (CD45RO+) T cells sorted from blood. The chain's CDR3 is CASSRETPAGVSINTQYF. The CDR3, as DNA: TGCGCCAGCAGCCGAGAGACCCCAGCGGGAGTGAGTATCAATACGCAGTATTTT.